Below, one T cell receptor (beta chain) is given with its context. The antigen is unknown. The data were taken from a study of CD8+ T cells in alopecia areata. Points from the study as a whole: Alopecia totalis/universalis scalp especially showed more expanded CD8+ clones than normal scalp.

Extracted RNA was reverse transcribed into cDNA, the sequencing template. The assay was immunoSEQ multiplex PCR, and TCRdb's table has in-frame clones only and misses some. This sample carries 120,000 or so clones, 40% to 55% of them seen once, and the ten largest clones take roughly a tenth. The investigators collected lesional scalp punch biopsies and peripheral blood from alopecia areata patients. J gave up 5 bases and V 4 bases, and 9 bases lay outside the gene matches. The CDR3 has 15 amino acids. The clonotype comes from a human donor with alopecia areata. Specimen: NKG2D-low CD8+ T cells sorted from blood. This rearrangement joins TRBV23-1 to TRBJ2-5; TRBD1 aligns across 8 bases. TRBV23-1 is known as an ORF, though its function is uncertain. CDR3 protein: CASSPTGGGLETQYF. In nucleotides, the CDR3 is TGCGCCAGCAGTCCCACAGGGGGTGGTTTGGAGACCCAGTACTTC.